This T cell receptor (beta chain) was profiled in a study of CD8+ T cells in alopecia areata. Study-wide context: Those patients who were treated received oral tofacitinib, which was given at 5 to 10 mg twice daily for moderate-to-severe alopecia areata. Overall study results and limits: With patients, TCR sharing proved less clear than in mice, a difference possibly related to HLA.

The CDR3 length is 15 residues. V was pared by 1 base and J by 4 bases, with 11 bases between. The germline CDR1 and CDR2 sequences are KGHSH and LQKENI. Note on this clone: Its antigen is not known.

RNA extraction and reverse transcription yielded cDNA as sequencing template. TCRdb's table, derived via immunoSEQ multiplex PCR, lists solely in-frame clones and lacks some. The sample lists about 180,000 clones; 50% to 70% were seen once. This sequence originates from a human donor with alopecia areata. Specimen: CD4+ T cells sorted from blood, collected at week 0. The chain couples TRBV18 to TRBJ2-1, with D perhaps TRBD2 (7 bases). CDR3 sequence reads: CASSPRGGRYNEQFF. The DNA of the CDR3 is TGTGCCAGCTCACCACGGGGGGGCCGATACAATGAGCAGTTCTTC. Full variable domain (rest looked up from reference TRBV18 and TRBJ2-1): NAGVMQNPRHLVRRRGQEARLRCSPMKGHSHVYWYRQLPEEGLKFMVYLQKENIIDESGMPKERFSAEFPKEGPSILRIQQVVRGDSAAYFCASSPRGGRYNEQFFGPGTRLTVL.